Listed here is a single T cell receptor beta chain. The CDR3 sequence is 15 residues long. V lost 0 bases and J lost 8; bases outside the gene matches: 3. In germline, CDR1 is MGHRA, CDR2 YSYEKL. The record originates from a study of blood T cell repertoires in COVID-19. Looking at the study overall: PBMCs, B-cell-depleted T cells, or T cells provided the cDNA or gDNA that made up the material.

The table came from immunoSEQ multiplex PCR; TCRdb's copy has only in-frame clones and leaves some out. The sample records around 19,000 clones, around 92% being singletons. The chain combines TRBV4-1 with TRBJ1-4, with 10 bases that match TRBD1. Sequenced input: peripheral blood. This sequence originates from a man aged 70-80 years with active COVID-19. In nucleotides, the CDR3 is TGCGCCAGCAGCCAAGAGGGACAGGGGAGGGAAAAACTGTTTTTT. Translation gives CASSQEGQGREKLFF.